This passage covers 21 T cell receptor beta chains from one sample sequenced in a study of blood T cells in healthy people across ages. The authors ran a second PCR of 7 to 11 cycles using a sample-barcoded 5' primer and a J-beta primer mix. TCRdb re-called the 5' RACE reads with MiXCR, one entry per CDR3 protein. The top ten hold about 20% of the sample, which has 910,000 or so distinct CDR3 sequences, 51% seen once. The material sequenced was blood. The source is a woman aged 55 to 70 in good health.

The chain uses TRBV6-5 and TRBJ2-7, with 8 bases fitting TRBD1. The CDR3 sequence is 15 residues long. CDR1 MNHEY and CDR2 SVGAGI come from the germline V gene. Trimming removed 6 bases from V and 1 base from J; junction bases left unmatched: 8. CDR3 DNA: TGTGCCAGCAGCTATGGACAGGGAACGTCCTACGAGCAGTACTTC. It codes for CASSYGQGTSYEQYF.

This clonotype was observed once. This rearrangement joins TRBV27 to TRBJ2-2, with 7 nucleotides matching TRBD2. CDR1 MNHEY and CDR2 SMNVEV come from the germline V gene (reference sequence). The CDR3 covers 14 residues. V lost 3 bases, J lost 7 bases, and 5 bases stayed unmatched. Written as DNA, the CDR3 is TGTGCCAGCAGTTTTTTGCGGGAGAACGGGGAGCTGTTTTTT. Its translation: CASSFLRENGELFF.

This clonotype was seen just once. CDR3 residues: CSVAPTGGTGELFF. The CDR3, as DNA: TGCAGCGTTGCTCCTACGGGCGGTACCGGGGAGCTGTTTTTT. The chain couples TRBV29-1 to TRBJ2-2; D call uncertain. The V end was cut by 4 bases, the J end by 5 bases, with 14 bases between. CDR3 length: 14 residues. Looked up from germline, CDR1 is SQVTM and CDR2 is ANQGSEA.

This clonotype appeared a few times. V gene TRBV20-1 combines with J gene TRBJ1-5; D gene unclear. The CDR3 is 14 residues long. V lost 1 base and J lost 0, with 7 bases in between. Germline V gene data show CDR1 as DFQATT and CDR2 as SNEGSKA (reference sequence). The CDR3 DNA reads TGCAGTGCTAGAGCCGGGAATAGCAATCAGCCCCAGCATTTT. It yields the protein CSARAGNSNQPQHF.

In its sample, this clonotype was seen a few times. The DNA for the CDR3 is TGCAGTGCTATACAACCTACAGGGAGCTATGGCTACACCTTC. This translates into CSAIQPTGSYGYTF. The V and J genes are TRBV20-1 and TRBJ1-2; D is possibly TRBD1 (6 bases). The germline V gene encodes CDR1 DFQATT and CDR2 SNEGSKA (reference sequence). The V end was cut by 4 bases, the J end by 4 bases, with 16 bases between. The CDR3 runs to 14 residues.

For the CDR3, the DNA is TGTGCCAGCAGCCCTCGACAGGGGGCCGACAATGAGCAGTACTTC. Translated: CASSPRQGADNEQYF. V usage is TRBV7-3 and J usage is TRBJ2-7, with 10 bases matching TRBD1. Germline trimming cut 5 bases from V and 7 bases from J; bases unmatched to any gene: 11. Germline assignment: CDR1 SGHTA and CDR2 FQGTGA. CDR3 length: 15 amino acids.

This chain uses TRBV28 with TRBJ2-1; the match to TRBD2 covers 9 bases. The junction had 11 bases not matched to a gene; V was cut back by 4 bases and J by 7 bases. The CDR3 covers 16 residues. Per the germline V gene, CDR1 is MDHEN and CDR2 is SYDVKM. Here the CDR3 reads CASSSPSSGSGNEQFF. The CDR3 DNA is TGTGCCAGCAGTTCCCCGAGTAGCGGGAGTGGTAATGAGCAGTTCTTC.

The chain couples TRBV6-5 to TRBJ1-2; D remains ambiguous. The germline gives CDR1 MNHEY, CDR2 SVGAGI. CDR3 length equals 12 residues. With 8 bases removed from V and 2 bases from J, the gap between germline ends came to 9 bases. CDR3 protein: CASARANYGYTF. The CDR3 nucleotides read TGTGCCAGCGCTAGGGCGAACTATGGCTACACCTTC.

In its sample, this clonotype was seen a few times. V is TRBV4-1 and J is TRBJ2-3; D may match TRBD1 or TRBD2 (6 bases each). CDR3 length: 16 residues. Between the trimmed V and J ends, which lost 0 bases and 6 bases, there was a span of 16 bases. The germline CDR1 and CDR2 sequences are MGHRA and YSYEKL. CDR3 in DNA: TGCGCCAGCAGCCAAGACGGGGGCAGGAGAACGGATACGCAGTATTTT. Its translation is CASSQDGGRRTDTQYF.

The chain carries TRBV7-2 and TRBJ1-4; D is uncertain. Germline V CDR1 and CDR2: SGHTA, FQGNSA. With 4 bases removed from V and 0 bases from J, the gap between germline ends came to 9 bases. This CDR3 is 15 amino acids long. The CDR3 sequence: CASSSGPATNEKLFF. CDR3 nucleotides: TGTGCCAGCAGCTCGGGCCCCGCAACTAATGAAAAACTGTTTTTT.

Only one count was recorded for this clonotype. CDR3 sequence reads: CASSLGNTGHGSGANVLTF. The CDR3 coding sequence is TGTGCCAGCAGCTTAGGAAATACAGGGCACGGGTCTGGGGCCAACGTCCTGACTTTC. This chain joins TRBV7-2 and TRBJ2-6; D might be TRBD1 (6 bases). Trimming took off 1 base at V and 1 base at J, with 17 bases between the two ends. Germline CDR1 is SGHTA and CDR2 is FQGNSA. The CDR3 is 19 residues long.

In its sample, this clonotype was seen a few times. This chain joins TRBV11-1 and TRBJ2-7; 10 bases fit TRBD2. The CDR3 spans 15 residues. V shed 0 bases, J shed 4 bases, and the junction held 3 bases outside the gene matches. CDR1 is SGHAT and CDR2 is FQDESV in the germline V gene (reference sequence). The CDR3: CASSLASSGSYEQYF. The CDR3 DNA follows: TGTGCCAGCAGCTTAGCATCTAGCGGGAGTTACGAGCAGTACTTC.

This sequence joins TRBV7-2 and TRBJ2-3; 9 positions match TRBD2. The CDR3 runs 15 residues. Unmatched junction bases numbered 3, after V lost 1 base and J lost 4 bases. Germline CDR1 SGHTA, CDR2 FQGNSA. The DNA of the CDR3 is TGTGCCAGCAGCTTAGTGGCTAGCGGGGCAGATACGCAGTATTTT. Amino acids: CASSLVASGADTQYF.

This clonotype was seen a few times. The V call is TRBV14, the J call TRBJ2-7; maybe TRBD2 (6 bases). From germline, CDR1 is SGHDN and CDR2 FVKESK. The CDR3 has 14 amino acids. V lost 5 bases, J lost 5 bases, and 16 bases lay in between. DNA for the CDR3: TGTGCCAGCAGCTCACCTAGGGGCGGGAACGAGCAGTACTTC. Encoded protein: CASSSPRGGNEQYF.

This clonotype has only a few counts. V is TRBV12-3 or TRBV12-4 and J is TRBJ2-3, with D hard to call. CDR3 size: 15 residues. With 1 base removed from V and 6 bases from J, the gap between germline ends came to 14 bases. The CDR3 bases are TGTGCCAGCAGTTTAGAGGTGCAGCATACCGATACGCAGTATTTT. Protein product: CASSLEVQHTDTQYF.

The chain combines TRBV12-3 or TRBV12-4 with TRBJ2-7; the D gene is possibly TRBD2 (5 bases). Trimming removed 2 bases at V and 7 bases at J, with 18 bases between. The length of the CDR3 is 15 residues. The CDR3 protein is CASSLRRQPVNEQYF. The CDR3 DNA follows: TGTGCCAGCAGTTTACGGAGGCAGCCAGTTAATGAGCAGTACTTC.

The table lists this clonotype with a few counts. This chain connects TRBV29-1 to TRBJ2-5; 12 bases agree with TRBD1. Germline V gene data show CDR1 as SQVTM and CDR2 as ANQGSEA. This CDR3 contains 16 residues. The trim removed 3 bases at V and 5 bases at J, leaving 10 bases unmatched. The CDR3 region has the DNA TGCAGCGTTGATGGGGACAGGGGGCTTTCTCACGAGACCCAGTACTTC. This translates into CSVDGDRGLSHETQYF.

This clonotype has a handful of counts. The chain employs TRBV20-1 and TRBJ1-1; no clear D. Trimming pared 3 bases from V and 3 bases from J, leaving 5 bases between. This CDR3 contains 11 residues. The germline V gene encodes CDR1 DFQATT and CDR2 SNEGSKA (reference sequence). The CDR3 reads CSAREDTEAFF. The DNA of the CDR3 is TGCAGTGCTAGGGAAGACACTGAAGCTTTCTTT.

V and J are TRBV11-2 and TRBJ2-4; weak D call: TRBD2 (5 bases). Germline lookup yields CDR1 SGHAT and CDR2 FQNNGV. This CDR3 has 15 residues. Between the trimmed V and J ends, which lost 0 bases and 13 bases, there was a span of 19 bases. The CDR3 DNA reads TGTGCCAGCAGCTTAGATATCTTGAGGGCCAATGAGCAGTACTTC. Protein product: CASSLDILRANEQYF.

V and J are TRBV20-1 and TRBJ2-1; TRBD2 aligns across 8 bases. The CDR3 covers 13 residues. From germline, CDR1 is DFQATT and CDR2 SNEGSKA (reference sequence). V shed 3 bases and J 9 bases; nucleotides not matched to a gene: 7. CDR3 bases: TGCAGTGCTAGGAGGCTAGCGGGTGGTGAGCAGTTCTTC. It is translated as CSARRLAGGEQFF.

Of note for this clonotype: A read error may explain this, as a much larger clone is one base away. In nucleotides, the CDR3 is TGTGCCACGGGACAAGATGAGAGCTATGGCTACACCTTC. Translation: CATGQDESYGYTF. This chain uses TRBV10-3 with TRBJ1-2, with D perhaps matching TRBD1 (6 bases). The CDR3 covers 13 residues. Germline CDR1 ENHRY, CDR2 SYGVKD. V was clipped by 10 bases and J by 4 bases, with 16 bases between them.